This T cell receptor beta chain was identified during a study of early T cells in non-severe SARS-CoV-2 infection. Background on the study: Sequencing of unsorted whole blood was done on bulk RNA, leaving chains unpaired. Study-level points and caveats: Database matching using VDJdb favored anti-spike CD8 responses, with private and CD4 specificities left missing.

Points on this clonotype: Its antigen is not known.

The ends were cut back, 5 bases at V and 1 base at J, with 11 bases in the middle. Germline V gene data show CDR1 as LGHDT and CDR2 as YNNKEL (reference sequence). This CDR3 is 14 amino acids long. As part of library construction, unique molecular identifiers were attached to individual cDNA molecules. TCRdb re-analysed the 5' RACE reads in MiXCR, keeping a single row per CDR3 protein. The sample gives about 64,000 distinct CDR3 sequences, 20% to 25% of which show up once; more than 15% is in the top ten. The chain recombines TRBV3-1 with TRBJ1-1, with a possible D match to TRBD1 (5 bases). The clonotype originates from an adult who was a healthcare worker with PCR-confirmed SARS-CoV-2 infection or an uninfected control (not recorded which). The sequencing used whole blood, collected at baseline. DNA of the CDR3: TGTGCCAGCAGCAAGGGGACGGCGAACACTGAAGCTTTCTTT. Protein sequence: CASSKGTANTEAFF. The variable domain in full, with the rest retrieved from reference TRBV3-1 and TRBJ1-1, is DTAVSQTPKYLVTQMGNDKSIKCEQNLGHDTMYWYKQDSKKFLKIMFSYNNKELIINETVPNRFSPKSPDKAHLNLHINSLELGDSAVYFCASSKGTANTEAFFGQGTRLTVV.